The T cell receptor beta chain described here comes from a study of cytomegalovirus exposure and HLA in healthy donors. Study findings and constraints: Presence/absence results assume similar sequencing depth per donor, which may not hold.

With regard to this clone: What it binds is unknown.

V was clipped by 6 bases and J by 3 bases, with 15 bases between them. CDR1 and CDR2 from the germline V gene are MDHEN and SYDVKM. This CDR3 contains 14 residues. The PCR contained 60 Vbeta and 13 Jbeta primers. The protocol was immunoSEQ multiplex PCR, while the TCRdb copy is restricted to in-frame clones and leaves out a portion. This table holds about 62,000 clones, about 87% found once. Sequencing used PBMCs. The rearrangement joins TRBV28 to TRBJ2-7; D uncertain. This clonotype originated in a man aged 18 to 30 in good health and CMV-seronegative. The CDR3 region is CASSLIQSRYEQYF. Written as DNA, the CDR3 is TGTGCCAGCAGCCTGATCCAGTCCCGCTACGAGCAGTACTTC.